This T cell receptor beta chain derives from a study of shared clonotypes between healthy human individuals. Broader study findings: A limitation of the genetic and exposure-history diversity represented arose from few donors.

A single count supports this clone. The antigen remains unidentified. Here immunoSEQ multiplex PCR was the method, and the copy in TCRdb shows in-frame clones only, minus some. The table records 600,000 to 750,000 clones, about three quarters of them present only once. Trimming cost V 7 bases and J 3 bases, with 10 bases left between them. Germline V lookup: CDR1 MNHEY, CDR2 SVGAGI. The CDR3 runs to 12 residues. Sequencing used memory CD4+ T cells sorted from blood. Subset defined: CD45RA-negative fraction. J is TRBJ2-7 and V is TRBV6-5, with D possibly matching TRBD1 (5 bases). This receptor was taken from a woman aged 25 to 45 in good health. The CDR3 loop reads CASTDSNYEQYF. The CDR3 nucleotides are TGTGCCAGCACTGACAGCAACTACGAGCAGTACTTC.